The 18 T cell receptor beta chains reported below all come from one sample, sequenced in a study of T-cell memory formation after mild COVID-19. TCRdb called the 5' RACE reads again in MiXCR, with one record for every CDR3 protein. The profile shows roughly 610,000 distinct CDR3 sequences, 15% to 20% of them singletons. The specimen was PBMCs or a T cell subset sorted from them (not recorded which). Every receptor here comes from an adult woman who had mild COVID-19 (a few samples of this study predate the infection). Cell type and time point are not known.

The CDR3 loop reads CASSQPLAIYNEQFF. The CDR3 nucleotides read TGTGCCAGCAGCCAACCACTAGCGATATACAATGAGCAGTTCTTC. The J gene is TRBJ2-1, the V gene TRBV3-1; 7 nucleotides line up with TRBD2. J gave up 4 bases and V 2 bases, and 5 bases lay outside the gene matches. The CDR3 spans 15 residues. CDR1 is LGHDT, CDR2 YNNKEL, per germline (reference sequence).

The rearrangement uses TRBV7-6 and TRBJ1-5, with a weak D call TRBD1 (5 bases). This CDR3 comprises 13 residues. Deletions cut 0 bases from V and 6 bases from J, with 6 bases between. Germline V gene sequence: CDR1 SGHVS, CDR2 FNYEAQ. The CDR3 region is CASSLARGQPQHF. The CDR3 DNA reads as TGTGCCAGCAGCTTAGCGAGGGGTCAGCCCCAGCATTTT.

This clonotype occurred a few times. The chain has TRBV15 and TRBJ2-3; no clear D gene. With 8 bases removed from V and 0 bases from J, the gap between germline ends came to 15 bases. Germline CDR1 and CDR2: LNHNV and YYDKDF (reference sequence). The CDR3 has 15 residues. The CDR3 loop is CATLADDHSTDTQYF. For the CDR3, the DNA is TGTGCCACCCTGGCGGACGATCATAGCACAGATACGCAGTATTTT.

V is TRBV5-1 and J is TRBJ1-1, with D possibly being TRBD1 (5 bases). CDR3 size: 14 residues. Germline CDR1 reads SGHRS; CDR2 reads YFSETQ. Trimming pared 4 bases from V and 3 bases from J, leaving 13 bases between. The CDR3 sequence: CASSPAGVDTEAFF. As DNA, the CDR3 is TGCGCCAGCAGCCCGGCGGGGGTGGACACTGAAGCTTTCTTT.

The chain combines TRBV6-6 with TRBJ2-3, with 7 bases aligning to TRBD2. From germline, CDR1 is MNHNY and CDR2 SVGAGI (reference sequence). This CDR3 is 16 amino acids long. V lost 7 bases, J lost 3 bases, and 13 bases stayed unmatched. The CDR3 bases are TGTGCCAGCAACGGCCTCGGGTTAGCGGGTACAGATACGCAGTATTTT. Amino acid sequence: CASNGLGLAGTDTQYF.

This chain uses TRBV3-1 with TRBJ2-5, with 14 bases identical to TRBD2. The V gene end was trimmed by 1 base and the J gene end by 9 bases; junction bases not matched to a gene: 7. Germline V gene data show CDR1 as LGHDT and CDR2 as YNNKEL (reference sequence). The CDR3 extends over 16 amino acids. The CDR3: CASSQGTSGRLSPQYF. The CDR3 DNA follows: TGTGCCAGCAGCCAAGGGACTAGCGGGAGGTTGAGTCCCCAGTACTTC.

This sequence joins TRBV9 and TRBJ1-4, with TRBD1 matching over 7 bases. In germline, CDR1 is SGDLS, CDR2 YYNGEE. The V and J ends lost 1 base and 2 bases, in that order; junction bases with no gene match: 5. The CDR3 spans 16 residues. This chain's CDR3 is CASSVHQGETNEKLFF. The CDR3 coding sequence is TGTGCCAGCAGCGTACACCAGGGGGAGACTAATGAAAAACTGTTTTTT. Based on the CDR3 plus reference TRBV9 and TRBJ1-4, the full variable domain is DSGVTQTPKHLITATGQRVTLRCSPRSGDLSVYWYQQSLDQGLQFLIQYYNGEERAKGNILERFSAQQFPDLHSELNLSSLELGDSALYFCASSVHQGETNEKLFFGSGTQLSVL.

This clonotype was detected a few times. The DNA for the CDR3 is TGTGCCAGCAGCCCCCGGACAGTCGACAACGAGCAGTACTTC. It is translated as CASSPRTVDNEQYF. This rearrangement joins TRBV9 to TRBJ2-7; possible D gene TRBD1, 6 bases. Between the trimmed V and J ends, which lost 4 bases and 5 bases, there was a span of 16 bases. CDR1 SGDLS and CDR2 YYNGEE come from the germline V gene. There are 14 residues in the CDR3.

The chain recombines TRBV27 with TRBJ2-7, with 7 positions matching TRBD1. V was clipped by 5 bases and J by 3 bases; unmatched bases: 10. The CDR3 has 15 amino acids. The germline CDR1 and CDR2 sequences are MNHEY and SMNVEV (reference sequence). The CDR3 nucleotides read TGTGCCAGCAGTCCCCGACAGGGATCGATCTACGAGCAGTACTTC. Translated, it gives CASSPRQGSIYEQYF.

The chain employs TRBV2 and TRBJ1-2; 9 bases map to TRBD1. Trimming cost V 9 bases and J 8 bases; bases outside gene matches: 7. Germline CDR1 and CDR2: SNHLY and FYNNEI. This CDR3 comprises 12 residues. The CDR3 sequence: CARTGGFEGYTF. The CDR3 DNA is TGTGCCAGGACAGGGGGGTTTGAGGGCTACACCTTC.

The gene calls are TRBV27 and TRBJ2-1, with D possibly matching TRBD1 (6 bases). The CDR3 runs to 16 residues. V shed 3 bases and J shed 4 bases, with 16 bases lying between them. CDR1 is MNHEY, CDR2 SMNVEV, per germline (reference sequence). In DNA, the CDR3 is TGTGCCAGCAGTTTTTTGTCGGGACACCCTTACAATGAGCAGTTCTTC. This codes for CASSFLSGHPYNEQFF.

The chain uses TRBV7-7 and TRBJ2-1; 11 positions match TRBD2. The CDR3 covers 16 residues. CDR1 is SSHAT and CDR2 is FNYEAQ in the germline V gene (reference sequence). CDR3 residues: CVFWWPTSGGPSEQFF. For the CDR3, the DNA is TGTGTCTTCTGGTGGCCAACTAGCGGGGGACCCTCGGAGCAGTTCTTC.

This clonotype occurred a few times. This chain uses TRBV20-1 with TRBJ1-1, with a tentative D call TRBD1 (6 bases). Trimming cost V 0 bases and J 3 bases, with 14 bases left between them. Germline V CDR1 and CDR2: DFQATT, SNEGSKA (reference sequence). The CDR3 totals 15 residues. This chain's CDR3 is CSARDRTGRHTEAFF. In DNA, the CDR3 is TGCAGTGCTAGAGATCGAACAGGGAGACACACTGAAGCTTTCTTT.

The chain combines TRBV4-2 with TRBJ2-5; possibly TRBD2 for D (6 bases). Per germline, CDR1 LGHNA and CDR2 YNFKEQ. The CDR3 has 17 amino acids. V was cut by 3 bases and J by 1 base, with 18 bases left in between. CDR3 region: CASSQDPRDSSQETQYF. DNA for the CDR3: TGTGCCAGCAGCCAGGACCCTCGGGACTCCTCCCAAGAGACCCAGTACTTC.

V gene TRBV6-1 combines with J gene TRBJ1-2; the match to TRBD1 covers 10 bases. The CDR3 runs to 15 residues. Germline CDR1 MNHNS, CDR2 SASEGT. After removal of 2 bases from V and 4 bases from J, the junction contained 4 bases not matched to a gene. CDR3 nucleotides: TGTGCCAGCAGTGAATCGACAGGGGGCGGCTATGGCTACACCTTC. It specifies CASSESTGGGYGYTF.

V usage is TRBV9 and J usage is TRBJ2-1; unclear D gene. Trimming took 0 bases from V and 6 from J, leaving 16 bases between them. This CDR3 is 16 amino acids long. The germline V gene has CDR1 SGDLS and CDR2 YYNGEE. CDR3 DNA: TGTGCCAGCAGCGTAGCTGGCGTGGAAGGAAGCAATGAGCAGTTCTTC. Amino acid sequence: CASSVAGVEGSNEQFF.

This chain connects TRBV4-1 to TRBJ1-2; 7 bases are a match to TRBD1. This CDR3 contains 15 residues. V trimming: 0 bases; J trimming: 3 bases; junction bases outside the gene matches: 4. CDR1 is MGHRA and CDR2 is YSYEKL in the germline V gene. The CDR3 loop is CASSQEQGRDYGYTF. The CDR3 coding sequence is TGCGCCAGCAGCCAAGAACAGGGGCGAGACTATGGCTACACCTTC.

This clonotype was seen only a few times. This chain uses TRBV10-3 with TRBJ1-2; D is perhaps TRBD1 (5 bases). CDR3 length equals 13 residues. The V end lost 8 bases, the J end lost 8 bases, and 18 bases lay between the germline ends. Germline CDR1 reads ENHRY; CDR2 reads SYGVKD. The CDR3 protein is CAIRKQEGGGYTF. The CDR3 DNA reads TGTGCCATCCGCAAACAGGAAGGTGGGGGCTACACCTTC.